The rows below give T cell receptor beta chains drawn from one sample of a study of CD8 T cells in ankylosing spondylitis. TCRdb recomputed calls from the 5' RACE reads with MiXCR, one row per CDR3 protein. The sample carries about 840,000 distinct CDR3 sequences, roughly 10% recorded once. The sequencing input was blood, either unsorted or a sorted T cell fraction (not recorded which). All receptors derive from a male donor with ankylosing spondylitis. The conserved cysteine and the conserved F or W are not part of the CDR3 here. The order of the fields is V gene, CDR3 length, clone size, J gene, CDR3 protein. A clone size is listed for some rows: how often the clone was seen (once, few, many), or a class if it is expanded.

TRBV20-1,9,many,TRBJ2-3,SAIARDTQY
TRBV18,11,-,TRBJ1-4,ASSPLDRDKLF
TRBV28,12,-,TRBJ2-7,ASSPPTSSYEQY
TRBV20-1,11,many,TRBJ2-3,SASIFSTDTQY
TRBV5-1,14,-,TRBJ2-1,ASSPGWASESYEQF
TRBV20-1,13,-,TRBJ2-3,SARKWGGPTDTQY
TRBV20-1,12,few,TRBJ1-1,SARDSRGLTEAF
TRBV5-8,13,-,TRBJ1-1,ASSPDRGFNTEAF
TRBV21-1,14,-,TRBJ1-5,ASSKVRGGDNQPQH
TRBV20-1,9,few,TRBJ2-7,SFAGNYEQY
TRBV27,13,-,TRBJ2-7,ASSRPGRSAYEQY
TRBV20-1,14,few,TRBJ2-7,SARDSVGLDSYEQY
TRBV10-3,13,-,TRBJ2-3,AISDFGAGTDTQY
TRBV6-2/TRBV6-3,10,-,TRBJ2-7,ASTDGPYEQY
TRBV5-1,10,many,TRBJ2-7,ASSTGIEGQY
TRBV20-1,10,-,TRBJ1-1,SARREGAEAF
TRBV6-5,13,many,TRBJ2-3,ASSSRGFNTDTQY
TRBV6-7,13,many,TRBJ1-1,ASSRNRRENTEAF
TRBV6-1,12,few,TRBJ2-5,ASRPSNGQETQY
TRBV20-1,11,many,TRBJ1-2,SAGDRANYGYT
TRBV11-3,12,few,TRBJ2-7,ASSSTSLSDEQY
TRBV4-3,12,few,TRBJ2-4,ASSQRAGRDIQY